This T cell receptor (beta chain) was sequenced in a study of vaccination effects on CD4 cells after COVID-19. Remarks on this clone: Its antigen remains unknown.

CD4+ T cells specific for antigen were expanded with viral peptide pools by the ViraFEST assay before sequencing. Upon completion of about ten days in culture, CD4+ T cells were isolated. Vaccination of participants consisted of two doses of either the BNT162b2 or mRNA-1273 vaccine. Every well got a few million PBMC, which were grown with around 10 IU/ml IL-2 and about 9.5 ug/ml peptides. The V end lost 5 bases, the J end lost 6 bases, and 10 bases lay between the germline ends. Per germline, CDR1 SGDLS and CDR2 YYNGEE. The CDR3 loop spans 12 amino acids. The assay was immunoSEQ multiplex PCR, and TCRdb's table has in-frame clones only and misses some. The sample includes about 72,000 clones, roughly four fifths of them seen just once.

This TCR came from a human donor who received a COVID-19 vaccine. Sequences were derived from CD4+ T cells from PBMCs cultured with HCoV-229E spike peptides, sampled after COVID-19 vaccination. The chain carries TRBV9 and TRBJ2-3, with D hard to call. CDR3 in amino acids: CASSLQLDTQYF. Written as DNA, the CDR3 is TGTGCCAGCAGTCTCCAACTGGATACGCAGTATTTT. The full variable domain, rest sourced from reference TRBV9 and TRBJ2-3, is DSGVTQTPKHLITATGQRVTLRCSPRSGDLSVYWYQQSLDQGLQFLIQYYNGEERAKGNILERFSAQQFPDLHSELNLSSLELGDSALYFCASSLQLDTQYFGPGTRLTVL.